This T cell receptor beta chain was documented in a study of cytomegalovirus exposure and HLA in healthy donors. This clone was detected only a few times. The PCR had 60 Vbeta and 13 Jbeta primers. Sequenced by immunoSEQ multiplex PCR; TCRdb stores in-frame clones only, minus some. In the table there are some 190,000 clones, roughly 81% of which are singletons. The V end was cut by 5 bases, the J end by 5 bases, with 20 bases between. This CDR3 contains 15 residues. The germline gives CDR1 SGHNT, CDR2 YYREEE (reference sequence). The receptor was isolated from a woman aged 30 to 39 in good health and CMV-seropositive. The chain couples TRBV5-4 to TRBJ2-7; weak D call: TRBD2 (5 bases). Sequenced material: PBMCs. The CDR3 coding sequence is TGTGCCAGCAGTACCCCATCGAGCGGTGGGGACGAGCAGTACTTC. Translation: CASSTPSSGGDEQYF.